This T cell receptor beta chain was sequenced in a study of identical twins. Study-level points and caveats: Its conclusions, products of cross-sectional statistical analysis, did not come from following the same donors. There is a chance that invariant MAIT and iNKT cells partially muddied zero-insertion analyses.

This clonotype has ten or more counts. Antigen unknown. Trimming stripped 8 bases from V and 1 base from J, with 14 bases between. The CDR3 loop spans 14 amino acids. A universal primer site was added by template switching, and unique molecular identifiers were carried by the cDNA. Using its own MiXCR run on the 5' RACE reads, TCRdb lists one record per CDR3 protein. The sample gives roughly 690,000 distinct CDR3 sequences, around 6% of which show up once; roughly 1.8% is in the top ten. This rearrangement joins TRBV12-3 or TRBV12-4 to TRBJ2-5; D unclear. Source material: naive T cells sorted from blood. The source of this sequence is a man aged 18-30 years in good health. The CDR3 sequence: CASASYGVQETQYF. CDR3 sequence (DNA): TGTGCCAGCGCGTCGTATGGTGTCCAAGAGACCCAGTACTTC.